Listed below are T cell receptor beta chains from one sample, sequenced in a study of cytomegalovirus exposure and HLA in healthy donors. The method was immunoSEQ multiplex PCR; TCRdb's version includes in-frame clones alone and lacks a portion of them. The data show tens of thousands of clones, with roughly 80% seen just once and 1% to 1.5% held by the top ten. Sequenced input: PBMCs. All receptors come from a girl aged 2 to 9 in good health and CMV-seropositive. Both conserved end residues are part of each CDR3. A D gene is named only where the DNA matches it firmly. Size is stated for part of the rows, as once, few or many counts, or as a class when the clone is expanded.

TRBV2	-	-	TRBJ2-2	TGTGCCAGCAGTGCAGTTACCGGGGAGCTGTTTTTT	CASSAVTGELFF
TRBV28	TRBD1	-	TRBJ1-1	TGTGCCAGCAGTTCCGGAGGACAGGGGCCTGAAGCTTTCTTT	CASSSGGQGPEAFF
TRBV28	TRBD1	-	TRBJ1-1	TGTGCCAGCAGTCCGTGGGGACAGGGATTAAGCACTGAAGCTTTCTTT	CASSPWGQGLSTEAFF
TRBV7-2	-	-	TRBJ2-3	TGTGCCAGCAGCTTTTGGACACCGGCCACAGATACGCAGTATTTT	CASSFWTPATDTQYF
TRBV6-4	-	-	TRBJ2-1	TGTGCCAGCAGTGACACCGAACTTGTCGGTGAGCAGTTCTTC	CASSDTELVGEQFF
TRBV29-1	TRBD2	-	TRBJ2-1	TGCAGCGTTGAGAGTAGACTAGCTCTCGAGCAGTTCTTC	CSVESRLALEQFF
TRBV7-9	-	-	TRBJ1-1	TGTGCCAGCAGCCCACAGGGCACTGAAGCTTTCTTT	CASSPQGTEAFF
TRBV30	-	-	TRBJ2-1	TGTGCCTGGAGTGTATCCGAGGAAGAGCAGTTCTTC	CAWSVSEEEQFF
TRBV4-1	-	-	TRBJ1-1	TGCGCCAGCAGCCAAGCGCTAGCTAGTGAAGCTTTCTTT	CASSQALASEAFF
TRBV9	-	-	TRBJ1-5	TGTGCCAGCAGCGTAGACCAGTACAATCAGCCCCAGCATTTT	CASSVDQYNQPQHF
TRBV6-5	-	-	TRBJ1-3	TGTGCCAGCAGGGATGACTCCCGCTCTGGAAACACCATATATTTT	CASRDDSRSGNTIYF
TRBV9	-	few	TRBJ1-1	TGTGCCAGCAGTAGACAGACCGGTGACACTGAAGCTTTCTTT	CASSRQTGDTEAFF
TRBV7-7	-	-	TRBJ2-2	TGTGCCAGCAGCTTCGGAGGGCCGGCCACCGGGGAGCTGTTTTTT	CASSFGGPATGELFF
TRBV10-3	TRBD1	-	TRBJ2-7	TGTGCCATCAGTAAGGGACAGGGGATCGCCGAGCAGTACTTC	CAISKGQGIAEQYF
TRBV7-9	-	-	TRBJ2-1	TGTGCCAGCTTGGGGGGAGGTCTTAATGAGCAGTTCTTC	CASLGGGLNEQFF
TRBV27	-	-	TRBJ2-7	TGTGCCAGCCACCCGCAGGGTCGTAATCGCGAGCAGTACTTC	CASHPQGRNREQYF
TRBV27	TRBD1	once	TRBJ2-7	TGTGCCAGCAGTCCGTCGACAGGGGGATACGAGCAGTACTTC	CASSPSTGGYEQYF
TRBV28	TRBD1	-	TRBJ1-2	TGTGCCAGCAGAGACAGGGACCGAGGCTATGGCTACACCTTC	CASRDRDRGYGYTF
TRBV28	TRBD2	-	TRBJ2-7	TGTGCCAGCAGCCTAGCGGGGTTTTACGAGCAGTACTTC	CASSLAGFYEQYF
TRBV12-2	-	-	TRBJ2-7	TGTGCAAGTCGCCCGTTGGGGGCGGGACTATATCCCTACGAGCAGTACTTC	CASRPLGAGLYPYEQYF
TRBV19	TRBD1	-	TRBJ1-2	TGTGCCAGTAGGAGGGACAGGGAGTATGGCTACACCTTC	CASRRDREYGYTF
TRBV5-1	-	few	TRBJ1-1	TGTGCCAGCAGCTCAGGGGCTCTGGAGACTGAAGCTTTCTTT	CASSSGALETEAFF
TRBV25-1	TRBD1	-	TRBJ1-5	TGTGCCAGCAGTGGACAGGGGAATAGCAATCAGCCCCAGCATTTT	CASSGQGNSNQPQHF